The 30 T cell receptor beta chains in this list originate from one sample, sequenced in a study of T cells in Graves' hyperthyroidism and ophthalmopathy (dated by TCRdb to between 2018 and 2021). The protocol used for the library was multiplex PCR. Sequencer: Illumina HiSeq 2000. The TCR beta CDR3 regions were amplified from the RNA transcripts. For the first round of RT-PCR on the TCR CDR3, the HTBI primer set was used together with the Qiagen OneStep RT-PCR kit. TCRdb reprocessing: public reads trimmed at Q25 with fastp, clones called with MiXCR, in-frame beta chains kept. A single entry per CDR3 protein holds the most common genes and DNA from its merged rows. The sample includes fewer than 350,000 distinct CDR3 sequences, with roughly 15% observed a single time. The ten largest account for around 30% of the sample. The sample comprised blood. The source is a woman aged 45-65 years with Graves' hyperthyroidism that later progressed to Graves' ophthalmopathy.

There are a few counts of this clonotype. The chain links TRBV19 to TRBJ2-5; D may be TRBD2 (6 bases). CDR3 size: 17 residues. The germline CDR1 and CDR2 sequences are LNHDA and SQIVND (reference sequence). Trimming shortened V by 9 bases and J by 5 bases, and 28 bases separated the two germline ends. CDR3 sequence reads: CASRASFRLVPDETQYF. The CDR3 nucleotides read TGTGCCAGCAGGGCGTCCTTCCGACTAGTGCCCGATGAGACCCAGTACTTC.

This clonotype came up many times. Written as DNA, the CDR3 is TGTGCCAGCAGCCAAGTGGCGGGGCGGGATTCACCCCTCCACTTT. Translating gives CASSQVAGRDSPLHF. The V and J genes are TRBV3-1 and TRBJ1-6; a weak D match, TRBD1 (5 bases). CDR1 and CDR2 (germline): LGHDT, YNNKEL (reference sequence). The length of the CDR3 is 15 residues. V was pared by 1 base and J by 8 bases, with 12 bases between.

This clonotype has ten or more counts. This chain's CDR3 is CSAIPLYEQYF. CDR3 in DNA: TGCAGTGCCATACCCCTCTACGAGCAGTACTTC. The chain couples TRBV20-1 to TRBJ2-7; no clear D gene. CDR3 length: 11 amino acids. Per germline, CDR1 DFQATT and CDR2 SNEGSKA (reference sequence). Deletions cut 6 bases from V and 3 bases from J, with 9 bases between.

This clonotype was detected many times. The chain is built from TRBV5-1 and TRBJ2-7; 8 nucleotides align to TRBD1. Germline V gives CDR1 SGHRS, CDR2 YFSETQ. The CDR3 spans 13 residues. V trimming: 4 bases; J trimming: 5 bases; junction bases outside the gene matches: 5. CDR3 in DNA: TGCGCCAGCAGCCCATGGACAGGGAACGAGCAGTACTTC. Translating gives CASSPWTGNEQYF.

The chain recombines TRBV7-9 with TRBJ2-7, with a possible D match to TRBD2 (5 bases). This CDR3 is 15 amino acids long. The germline V gene encodes CDR1 SEHNR and CDR2 FQNEAQ (reference sequence). V was clipped by 3 bases and J by 3 bases, with 15 bases between them. CDR3 amino acids: CASSFELGGYYEQYF. The CDR3 DNA reads TGTGCCAGCAGCTTCGAACTAGGCGGTTACTACGAGCAGTACTTC.

This clonotype was recorded at least ten times. This chain joins TRBV20-1 and TRBJ1-6; D is possibly TRBD1 (5 bases). The germline gives CDR1 DFQATT, CDR2 SNEGSKA (reference sequence). There are 12 residues in the CDR3. Trimming removed 2 bases at V and 12 bases at J, with 11 bases between. CDR3 DNA: TGCAGTGCTAGACCTGGGGGGGGACCCCTCCACTTT. Residues: CSARPGGGPLHF.

This clonotype was seen ten or more times. V usage is TRBV29-1 and J usage is TRBJ2-1; TRBD2 aligns across 8 bases. The trim removed 2 bases at V and 4 bases at J, leaving 4 bases unmatched. This CDR3 has 14 amino acids. Germline CDR1 and CDR2: SQVTM and ANQGSEA. CDR3 amino acids: CSVESGRYYNEQFF. The CDR3 DNA reads as TGCAGCGTTGAAAGCGGGAGATATTACAATGAGCAGTTCTTC.

This clonotype was counted many times. J is TRBJ2-3 and V is TRBV4-2; TRBD2 matches 12 bases. The CDR3 extends over 16 amino acids. V trimming: 4 bases; J trimming: 2 bases; junction bases outside the gene matches: 4. CDR1 is LGHNA and CDR2 is YNFKEQ in the germline V gene. The CDR3 coding sequence is TGTGCCAGCAGCCGGACTAGCGGGGAAAACACAGATACGCAGTATTTT. The encoded protein is CASSRTSGENTDTQYF.

This clonotype showed up just a few times. The rearrangement uses TRBV29-1 and TRBJ1-4, with D perhaps TRBD1 (5 bases). V was trimmed by 4 bases and J by 7 bases, leaving 10 bases between them. This CDR3 has 12 residues. CDR1 and CDR2 (germline): SQVTM, ANQGSEA. Written as DNA, the CDR3 is TGCAGCGTTGTAGGGGAGGGTGAAAAACTGTTTTTT. This translates into CSVVGEGEKLFF.

Many counts were recorded for this clonotype. This sequence joins TRBV6-1 and TRBJ1-6, with 7 positions matching TRBD1. The germline V gene encodes CDR1 MNHNS and CDR2 SASEGT. V dropped 5 bases and J dropped 10; count of bases not matched to a gene: 5. The CDR3 consists of 13 residues. DNA of the CDR3: TGTGCCAGCAGTCGCACAGGGGAATCACCCCTCCACTTT. Amino acid sequence: CASSRTGESPLHF.

This clonotype has just a few counts. This rearrangement joins TRBV9 to TRBJ2-2, with 7 bases matching TRBD1. CDR1 and CDR2 (germline): SGDLS, YYNGEE. This CDR3 region has 15 residues. J lost 4 bases, V lost 3 bases, and 6 bases had no gene match. CDR3 amino acids: CASSGRAGGTGELFF. CDR3 coding DNA: TGTGCCAGCAGCGGGAGAGCAGGGGGCACCGGGGAGCTGTTTTTT.

This clonotype was counted only a few times. This chain joins TRBV19 and TRBJ2-4, with 7 bases fitting TRBD2. Losses at the gene ends were 3 bases for V and 4 bases for J; bases not matched to a gene: 0. The CDR3 covers 13 residues. Germline CDR1 reads LNHDA; CDR2 reads SQIVND (reference sequence). The CDR3 DNA sequence: TGTGCCAGTAGTATCGGGGGGAAAAACATTCAGTACTTC. It codes for CASSIGGKNIQYF.

This clonotype was picked up many times. The CDR3 here is CASSLFRVGNTEAFF. CDR3 bases: TGTGCCAGCAGTCTCTTCAGGGTGGGAAACACTGAAGCTTTCTTT. This chain joins TRBV28 and TRBJ1-1; possibly TRBD1 for D (5 bases). CDR3 length: 15 amino acids. Germline V CDR1 and CDR2: MDHEN, SYDVKM. Trimming removed 5 bases from V and 2 bases from J, with 15 bases in between.

This clonotype showed up many times. The genes are TRBV28 and TRBJ1-5; 7 bases line up with TRBD1. The CDR3 has 14 residues. CDR1 MDHEN and CDR2 SYDVKM come from the germline V gene. The ends lost 7 bases at V and 6 bases at J; junction bases unmatched: 9. The DNA of the CDR3 is TGTGCCAGCACCCAGCCCCAGGGGGGTCAGCCCCAGCATTTT. It encodes CASTQPQGGQPQHF.

This clonotype was picked up many times. The V and J genes are TRBV28 and TRBJ2-1; 10 bases align to TRBD2. Looked up from germline, CDR1 is MDHEN and CDR2 is SYDVKM. This CDR3 is built from 15 residues. V dropped 2 bases and J dropped 4; count of bases not matched to a gene: 2. The CDR3, as DNA: TGTGCCAGCAGTTTACCTAGCGGGGGTTACAATGAGCAGTTCTTC. Its translation is CASSLPSGGYNEQFF.

The chain has TRBV4-1 and TRBJ2-1; 7 positions match TRBD2. This CDR3 region has 13 residues. Germline assignment: CDR1 MGHRA and CDR2 YSYEKL. V lost 1 base and J lost 6; bases outside the gene matches: 0. The CDR3 spells CASSQGTSNEQFF. For the CDR3, the DNA is TGCGCCAGCAGCCAAGGGACTAGCAATGAGCAGTTCTTC.

The chain links TRBV29-1 to TRBJ2-2; D is uncertain. V shed 3 bases and J shed 6 bases, with 5 bases lying between them. The length of the CDR3 is 11 residues. Per the germline V gene, CDR1 is SQVTM and CDR2 is ANQGSEA. The CDR3 protein is CSVEGSGELFF. The DNA for the CDR3 is TGCAGCGTTGAGGGGTCCGGGGAGCTGTTTTTT.

This clonotype was counted ten times or more. CDR3 DNA sequence: TGTGCCAGCAGCTTACCTTCAGGGTTGGATGAAGCTTTCTTT. It translates to CASSLPSGLDEAFF. The gene calls are TRBV11-2 and TRBJ1-1, with D possibly being TRBD1 (5 bases). CDR1 is SGHAT and CDR2 is FQNNGV in the germline V gene. V dropped 2 bases and J dropped 7 bases, with 14 bases sitting between them. CDR3 length equals 14 residues.

This clonotype was observed many times. The gene calls are TRBV12-3 or TRBV12-4 and TRBJ2-3; 11 positions match TRBD2. There are 16 residues in the CDR3. V lost 5 bases to trimming and J lost 4 bases; unmatched junction nucleotides: 8. The CDR3 coding sequence is TGTGCCAGCAGTCTAACTAGCGGGAGATTCTCAGATACGCAGTATTTT. It translates to CASSLTSGRFSDTQYF.

The sample holds many counts of this clonotype. The chain carries TRBV5-1 and TRBJ1-1, with D tentatively TRBD1 (5 bases). V dropped 0 bases and J dropped 2 bases, with 11 bases sitting between them. This CDR3 has 15 residues. Germline V gives CDR1 SGHRS, CDR2 YFSETQ. The CDR3 region has the DNA TGCGCCAGCAGCTTGGCCGGGGGACGAAACACTGAAGCTTTCTTT. This translates into CASSLAGGRNTEAFF.

The table lists this clonotype with many counts. The chain couples TRBV3-1 to TRBJ2-7; 8 nucleotides match TRBD2. CDR3 length: 16 amino acids. V trimming: 1 base; J trimming: 4 bases; junction bases outside the gene matches: 9. Germline CDR1 is LGHDT and CDR2 is YNNKEL (reference sequence). The CDR3 DNA sequence: TGTGCCAGCAGCCAAGGGGGAGCGGGAGAGGGTTACGAGCAGTACTTC. Translated: CASSQGGAGEGYEQYF.

This clonotype has a handful of counts. V usage is TRBV3-1 and J usage is TRBJ2-7, with D unclear. With 3 bases removed from V and 2 bases from J, the gap between germline ends came to 14 bases. Germline values: CDR1 LGHDT, CDR2 YNNKEL (reference sequence). The CDR3 has 15 residues. The chain's CDR3 is CASSQVGNSAYEQYF. The CDR3 coding sequence is TGTGCCAGCAGCCAGGTAGGGAACTCAGCCTACGAGCAGTACTTC.

This clonotype was seen more than once but under ten times. V is TRBV4-2 and J is TRBJ2-1, with 7 bases matching TRBD1. Trimming took 0 bases from V and 5 from J; bases not matched to a gene: 4. The CDR3 sequence is 15 residues long. Germline values: CDR1 LGHNA, CDR2 YNFKEQ. The CDR3, as DNA: TGTGCCAGCAGCCAAGAATACAGGGGAAACAATGAGCAGTTCTTC. Encoded protein: CASSQEYRGNNEQFF.

Only a few counts were recorded for this clonotype. The V gene is TRBV18, the J gene TRBJ2-6, with TRBD2 as a possible D gene (5 bases). The germline gives CDR1 KGHSH, CDR2 LQKENI. Deletions cut 3 bases from V and 0 bases from J, with 12 bases between. The CDR3 consists of 17 residues. This CDR3 is CASSPVSGLSGANVLTF. CDR3 coding DNA: TGTGCCAGCTCACCGGTATCAGGACTCTCTGGGGCCAACGTCCTGACTTTC.

In this sample, this clonotype turned up many times. The V call is TRBV7-3, the J call TRBJ1-1; D gene unclear. The V and J ends lost 5 bases and 1 base respectively, with 14 bases between them. In germline, CDR1 is SGHTA, CDR2 FQGTGA. The CDR3 consists of 15 residues. The CDR3: CASSLTDLPNTEAFF. The CDR3 DNA reads TGTGCCAGCAGCCTCACGGACCTACCGAACACTGAAGCTTTCTTT.

This chain connects TRBV18 to TRBJ1-5; D is unresolved. CDR1 is KGHSH, CDR2 LQKENI, per germline. The CDR3 is 15 amino acids. Trimming took off 3 bases at V and 4 bases at J, with 13 bases between the two ends. The CDR3 sequence is CASSPFSTGNQPQHF. As DNA, the CDR3 is TGTGCCAGCTCACCTTTTTCGACGGGGAATCAGCCCCAGCATTTT.

This clonotype was recorded many times. The chain carries TRBV30 and TRBJ2-7; D unclear. CDR1 and CDR2 from the germline V gene are GTSNPN and SVGIG (reference sequence). This CDR3 comprises 14 residues. Trimming stripped 4 bases from V and 1 base from J, with 14 bases between. CDR3 coding DNA: TGTGCCTGGACTATCTGGGCGGTGTCCTACGAGCAGTACTTC. Protein: CAWTIWAVSYEQYF.

This clonotype has just a few counts. V usage is TRBV7-3 and J usage is TRBJ2-2; the match to TRBD2 covers 16 bases. The CDR3 length is 17 residues. The J segment lost 6 bases and the V segment lost 5 bases, leaving 6 bases of the junction unmatched. From germline, CDR1 is SGHTA and CDR2 FQGTGA. CDR3 nucleotide sequence: TGTGCCAGCAGCCCGATGGGACTAGCGGGAGGGCCCGGGGAGCTGTTTTTT. Residues: CASSPMGLAGGPGELFF.

With respect to this clonotype: A much larger clone differs by one base, so this may be a read error. The V gene is TRBV5-1, the J gene TRBJ2-7; 11 bases fit TRBD2. V gave up 0 bases and J gave up 1 base; unmatched junction bases: 3. Germline lookup yields CDR1 SGHRS and CDR2 YFSETQ. This CDR3 has 16 amino acids. The CDR3 protein is CASSLGTSGRSYEQYF. The CDR3, as DNA: TGCGCCAGCAGCTTGGGAACTAGCGGGAGATCCTACGAGCAGTACTTC.

In this sample, this clonotype turned up many times. The rearrangement joins TRBV18 to TRBJ1-2; maybe TRBD1 (6 bases). V lost 4 bases to trimming and J lost 6 bases, with 15 bases between them. This CDR3 is 14 amino acids long. Germline lookup yields CDR1 KGHSH and CDR2 LQKENI. DNA for the CDR3: TGTGCCAGCTCACTCCGGGACAAATTAGATGGCTACACCTTC. Residues: CASSLRDKLDGYTF.